This entry is about one T cell receptor (beta chain). The data were taken from a study of blood T cell repertoires in COVID-19. On the study more broadly: PBMCs, B-cell-depleted T cells, or T cells provided the cDNA or gDNA that made up the material.

Authors' methods: Amplification of reference gene primers provided the estimated nucleated cell counts. Method: immunoSEQ multiplex PCR; TCRdb's copy keeps in-frame clones and lacks some. For V, J and clone size, that table is used; D and trimming come from the DNA. The table includes 240,000 or so clones, 85% to 90% detected once. The length of the CDR3 is 15 residues. V lost 2 bases and J 1 base, leaving 9 bases between the germline ends. Germline assignment: CDR1 MGHRA and CDR2 YSYEKL. Participants came from about 24 US areas, aged about 18 to 95 years. The sample was PBMCs or T cells enriched from blood (not recorded which). The rearrangement joins TRBV4-1 to TRBJ1-3, with no clear D. The TCR sequence derives from a man aged 50 or older who had been exposed to COVID-19. The CDR3 bases are TGCGCCAGCAGCCAAAGTCGAGGGTCTGGAAACACCATATATTTT. It is translated as CASSQSRGSGNTIYF.